The rows below give T cell receptor beta chains drawn from one sample of a study of early T cells in non-severe SARS-CoV-2 infection. TCRdb re-derived calls from the 5' RACE reads in MiXCR, one entry per CDR3 protein. Altogether 85,000 to 120,000 distinct CDR3 sequences are present, roughly 14% being singletons, with the ten largest covering approximately 6%. Sequenced: whole blood. All receptors derive from an adult who was a healthcare worker with PCR-confirmed SARS-CoV-2 infection or an uninfected control (not recorded which). CDR3s include the opening cysteine and the closing phenylalanine or tryptophan. D genes are given only for firm matches. Size values are once, few and many counts, or a class for expanded clones, and some rows have none.

j_call clone_size d_call v_call cdr3_nt cdr3_aa
TRBJ1-1 NA NA TRBV9 TGTGCCAGCAGCCCGAGTCCGCTCGGCACTGAAGCTTTCTTT CASSPSPLGTEAFF
TRBJ2-7 many NA TRBV10-3 TGTGCCATCAGTGAGTCCGCCCTACTCTACGAGCAGTACTTC CAISESALLYEQYF
TRBJ2-3 NA TRBD2 TRBV12-3/TRBV12-4 TGTGCCAGCAGTCCGGCGGGACTAGCGGCCACAGATACGCAGTATTTT CASSPAGLAATDTQYF
TRBJ1-1 NA NA TRBV12-3/TRBV12-4 TGTGCCAGCAGTTTACGACGGAACACTGAAGCTTTCTTT CASSLRRNTEAFF
TRBJ2-7 few TRBD1 TRBV5-1 TGCGCCAGCAGCTTGGACAGGGGGAGCGAGCAGTACTTC CASSLDRGSEQYF
TRBJ2-5 NA TRBD1 TRBV20-1 TGCAGTGCTAGTCTACGACAGGGTCCCTCTCAAGAGACCCAGTACTTC CSASLRQGPSQETQYF
TRBJ2-7 NA TRBD2 TRBV4-1 TGCGCCAGCAGCCAAGAACGACCGGGACTAGCTTACGAGCAGTACTTC CASSQERPGLAYEQYF
TRBJ2-4 few NA TRBV18 TGTGCCAGCTCTCATCTTTCAGTCTCCAAAAACATTCAGTACTTC CASSHLSVSKNIQYF
TRBJ2-1 NA NA TRBV24-1 TGTGCCACCAGTGAATCCGGACTAACCGATAACTACAATGAGCAGTTCTTC CATSESGLTDNYNEQFF
TRBJ1-1 many NA TRBV10-1 TGCGCCAGCAGAGGAGAGATGAACACTGAAGCTTTCTTT CASRGEMNTEAFF
TRBJ1-6 many NA TRBV10-2 TGCGCCAGCAGCAAGCCCCACTTTGGAGGGGTCGCTAATTCACCCCTCCACTTT CASSKPHFGGVANSPLHF
TRBJ2-1 many TRBD2 TRBV7-6 TGTGCCAGCAGCTTGGACGGCGGCGGGAGGGGTCACAATGAGCAGTTCTTC CASSLDGGGRGHNEQFF
TRBJ2-3 NA NA TRBV12-3/TRBV12-4 TGTGCCAGCAGTATCGGAAAAGTGACGCAGTATTTT CASSIGKVTQYF
TRBJ1-3 few TRBD1 TRBV7-2 TGTGCCAGCAGCTCACAGGGGGCATCTGGAAACACCATATATTTT CASSSQGASGNTIYF
TRBJ2-1 many NA TRBV29-1 TGCGGGACGACCGGGGCCCCCGGCGGTGAGCAGTTCTTC CGTTGAPGGEQFF
TRBJ2-3 many NA TRBV10-3 TGTGCCATCAGTGAAAGAGGAGCGGTGAGCACAGATACGCAGTATTTT CAISERGAVSTDTQYF
TRBJ2-3 few TRBD2 TRBV11-2 TGTGCCAGCAGCGAACTAGCGGGAGAGGTTGCAGATACGCAGTATTTT CASSELAGEVADTQYF
TRBJ1-2 NA NA TRBV4-3 TGCGCCAGCAGCCAGGACACCATACAGACCTATGGCTACACCTTC CASSQDTIQTYGYTF